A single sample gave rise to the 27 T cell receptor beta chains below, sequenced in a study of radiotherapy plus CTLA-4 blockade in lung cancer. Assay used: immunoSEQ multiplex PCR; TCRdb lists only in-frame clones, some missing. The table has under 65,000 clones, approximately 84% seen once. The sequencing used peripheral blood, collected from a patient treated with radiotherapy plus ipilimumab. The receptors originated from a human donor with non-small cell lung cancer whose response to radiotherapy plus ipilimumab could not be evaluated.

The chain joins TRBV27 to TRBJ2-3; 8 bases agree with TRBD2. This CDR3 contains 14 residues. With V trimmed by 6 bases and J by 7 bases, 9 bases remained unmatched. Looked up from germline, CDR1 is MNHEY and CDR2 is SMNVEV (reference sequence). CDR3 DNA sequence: TGTGCCAGCAGCCCCGGACTAGCCAGCCATACGCAGTATTTT. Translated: CASSPGLASHTQYF.

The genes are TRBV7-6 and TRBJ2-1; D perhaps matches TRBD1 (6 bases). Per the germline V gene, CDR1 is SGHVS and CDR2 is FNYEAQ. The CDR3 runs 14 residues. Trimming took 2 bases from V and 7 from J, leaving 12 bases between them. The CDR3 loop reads CASSLWDTENEQFF. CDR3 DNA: TGTGCCAGCAGCTTATGGGACACTGAAAATGAGCAGTTCTTC.

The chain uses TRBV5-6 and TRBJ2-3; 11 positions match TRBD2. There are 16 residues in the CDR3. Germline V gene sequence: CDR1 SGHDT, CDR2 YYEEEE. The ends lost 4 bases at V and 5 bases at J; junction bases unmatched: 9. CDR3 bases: TGTGCCAGCAGCGCCACTAGCGGGAGTGGTGTAGATACGCAGTATTTT. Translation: CASSATSGSGVDTQYF.

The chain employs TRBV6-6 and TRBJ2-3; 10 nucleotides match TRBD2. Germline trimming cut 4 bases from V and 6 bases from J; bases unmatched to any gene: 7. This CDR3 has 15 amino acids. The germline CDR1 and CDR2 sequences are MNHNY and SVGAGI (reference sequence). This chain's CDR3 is CASSFPAGGSDTQYF. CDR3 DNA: TGTGCCAGCAGTTTCCCAGCGGGGGGGTCGGATACGCAGTATTTT.

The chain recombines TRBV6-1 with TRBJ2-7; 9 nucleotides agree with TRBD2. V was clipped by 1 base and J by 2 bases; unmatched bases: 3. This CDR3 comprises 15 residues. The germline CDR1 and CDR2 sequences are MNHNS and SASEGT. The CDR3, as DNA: TGTGCCAGCAGTGAAGGACTAGCGGAGACCTACGAGCAGTACTTC. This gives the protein CASSEGLAETYEQYF.

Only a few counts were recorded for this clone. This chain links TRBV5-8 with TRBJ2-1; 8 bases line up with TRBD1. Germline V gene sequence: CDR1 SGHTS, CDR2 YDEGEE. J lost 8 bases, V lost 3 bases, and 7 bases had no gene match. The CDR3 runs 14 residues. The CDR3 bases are TGTGCCAGCAGCTCCCGAGCAGGGGGCGATGAGCAGTTCTTC. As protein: CASSSRAGGDEQFF.

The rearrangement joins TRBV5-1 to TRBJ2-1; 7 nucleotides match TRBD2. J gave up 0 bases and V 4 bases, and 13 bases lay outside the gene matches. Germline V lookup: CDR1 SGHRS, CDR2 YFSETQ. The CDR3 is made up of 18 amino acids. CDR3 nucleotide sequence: TGCGCCAGCAGCCCTTCCGGCGGGGGTCCGAGCTCCTACAATGAGCAGTTCTTC. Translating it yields CASSPSGGGPSSYNEQFF.

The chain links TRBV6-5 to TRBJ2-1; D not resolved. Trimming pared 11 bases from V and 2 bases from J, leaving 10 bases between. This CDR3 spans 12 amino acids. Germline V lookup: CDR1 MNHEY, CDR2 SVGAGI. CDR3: CAARSTYNEQFF. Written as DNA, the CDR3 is TGTGCCGCCAGGTCTACCTACAATGAGCAGTTCTTC.

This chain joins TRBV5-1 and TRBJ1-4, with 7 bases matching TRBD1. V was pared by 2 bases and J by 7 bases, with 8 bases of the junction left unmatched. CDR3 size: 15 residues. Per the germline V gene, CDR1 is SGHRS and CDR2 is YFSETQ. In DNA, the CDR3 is TGCGCCAGCAGCTTTACAGGGGATGCCGGTGAAAAACTGTTTTTT. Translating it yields CASSFTGDAGEKLFF. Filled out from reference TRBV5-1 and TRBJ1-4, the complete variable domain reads KAGVTQTPRYLIKTRGQQVTLSCSPISGHRSVSWYQQTPGQGLQFLFEYFSETQRNKGNFPGRFSGRQFSNSRSEMNVSTLELGDSALYLCASSFTGDAGEKLFFGSGTQLSVL.

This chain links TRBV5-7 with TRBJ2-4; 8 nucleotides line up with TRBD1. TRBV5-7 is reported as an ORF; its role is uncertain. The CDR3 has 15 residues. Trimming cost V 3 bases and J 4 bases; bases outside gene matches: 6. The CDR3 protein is CASSSGQGSKNIQYF. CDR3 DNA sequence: TGTGCCAGCAGCTCTGGACAGGGATCAAAAAACATTCAGTACTTC.

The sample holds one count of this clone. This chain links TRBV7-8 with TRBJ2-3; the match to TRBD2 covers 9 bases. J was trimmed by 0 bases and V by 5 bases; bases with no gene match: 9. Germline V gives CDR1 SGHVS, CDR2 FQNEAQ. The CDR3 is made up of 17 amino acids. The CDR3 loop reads CASSTHPTSGSTDTQYF. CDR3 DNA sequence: TGTGCCAGCAGCACCCACCCAACTAGCGGGAGCACAGATACGCAGTATTTT.

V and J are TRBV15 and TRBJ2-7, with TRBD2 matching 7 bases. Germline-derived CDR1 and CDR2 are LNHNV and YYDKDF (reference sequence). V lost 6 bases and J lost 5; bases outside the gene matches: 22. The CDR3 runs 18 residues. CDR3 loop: CATRDGFTSGGREDEQYF. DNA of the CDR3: TGTGCCACCAGGGACGGGTTCACTTCGGGAGGCAGGGAAGACGAGCAGTACTTC. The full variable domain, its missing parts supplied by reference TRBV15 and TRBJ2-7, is DAMVIQNPRYQVTQFGKPVTLSCSQTLNHNVMYWYQQKSSQAPKLLFHYYDKDFNNEADTPDNFQSRRPNTSFCFLDIRSPGLGDTAMYLCATRDGFTSGGREDEQYFGPGTRLTVT.

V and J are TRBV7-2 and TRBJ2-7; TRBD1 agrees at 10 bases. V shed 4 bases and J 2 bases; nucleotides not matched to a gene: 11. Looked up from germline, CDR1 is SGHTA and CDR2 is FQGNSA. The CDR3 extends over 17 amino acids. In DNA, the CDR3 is TGTGCCAGCAGCTCGGGGGACAGGGGAAGTGTTCCCTACGAGCAGTACTTC. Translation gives CASSSGDRGSVPYEQYF. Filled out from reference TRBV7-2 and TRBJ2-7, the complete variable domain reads GAGVSQSPSNKVTEKGKDVELRCDPISGHTALYWYRQSLGQGLEFLIYFQGNSAPDKSGLPSDRFSAERTGGSVSTLTIQRTQQEDSAVYLCASSSGDRGSVPYEQYFGPGTRLTVT.

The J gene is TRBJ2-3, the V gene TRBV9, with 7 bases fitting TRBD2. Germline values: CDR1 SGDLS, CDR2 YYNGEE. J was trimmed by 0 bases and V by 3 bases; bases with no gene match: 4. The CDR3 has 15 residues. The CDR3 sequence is CASSASGYSTDTQYF. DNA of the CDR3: TGTGCCAGCAGCGCTAGCGGATATAGCACAGATACGCAGTATTTT.

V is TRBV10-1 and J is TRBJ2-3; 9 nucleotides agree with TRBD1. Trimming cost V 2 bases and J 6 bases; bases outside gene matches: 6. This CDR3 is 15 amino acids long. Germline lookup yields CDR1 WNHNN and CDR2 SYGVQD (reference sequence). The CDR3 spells CASSEGQGFYDTQYF. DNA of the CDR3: TGCGCCAGCAGTGAGGGACAGGGGTTTTACGATACGCAGTATTTT.

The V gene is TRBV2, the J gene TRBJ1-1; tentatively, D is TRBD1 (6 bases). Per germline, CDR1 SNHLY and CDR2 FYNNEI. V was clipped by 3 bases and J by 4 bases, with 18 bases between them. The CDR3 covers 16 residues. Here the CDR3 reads CASSDSAGDRGTEAFF. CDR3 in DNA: TGTGCCAGCAGTGATTCGGCAGGGGATCGGGGCACTGAAGCTTTCTTT.

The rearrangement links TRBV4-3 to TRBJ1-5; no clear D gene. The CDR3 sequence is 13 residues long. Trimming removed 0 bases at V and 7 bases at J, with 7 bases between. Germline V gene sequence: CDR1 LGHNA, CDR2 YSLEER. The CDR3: CASSQDLQQPQHF. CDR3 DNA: TGCGCCAGCAGCCAAGACCTTCAGCAGCCCCAGCATTTT.

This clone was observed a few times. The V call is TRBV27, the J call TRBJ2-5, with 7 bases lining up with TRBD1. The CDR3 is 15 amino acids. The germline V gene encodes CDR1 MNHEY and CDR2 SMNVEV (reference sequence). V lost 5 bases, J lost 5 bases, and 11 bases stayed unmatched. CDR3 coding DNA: TGTGCCAGCAGTCCCCGGGCAGGGGGTGGGGAGACCCAGTACTTC. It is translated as CASSPRAGGGETQYF.

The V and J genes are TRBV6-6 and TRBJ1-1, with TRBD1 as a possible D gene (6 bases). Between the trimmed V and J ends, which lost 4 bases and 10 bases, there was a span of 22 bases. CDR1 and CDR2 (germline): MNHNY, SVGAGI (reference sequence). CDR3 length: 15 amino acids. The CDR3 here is CASSLSVPGQSRAFF. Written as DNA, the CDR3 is TGTGCCAGCAGTTTGTCGGTACCGGGACAAAGTAGAGCTTTCTTT.

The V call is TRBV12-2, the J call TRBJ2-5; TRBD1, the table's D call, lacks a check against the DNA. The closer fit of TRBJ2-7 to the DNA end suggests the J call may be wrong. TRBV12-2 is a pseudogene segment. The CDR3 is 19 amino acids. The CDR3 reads CASRREPGQPPKDPHEQYF. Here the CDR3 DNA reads TGTGCAAGTCGCCGCGAACCGGGACAGCCACCAAAGGACCCCCACGAGCAGTACTTC.

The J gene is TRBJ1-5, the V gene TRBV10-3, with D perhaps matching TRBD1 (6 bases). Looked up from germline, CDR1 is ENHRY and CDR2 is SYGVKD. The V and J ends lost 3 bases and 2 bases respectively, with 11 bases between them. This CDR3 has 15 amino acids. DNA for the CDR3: TGTGCCATCAGTGAACAGGGAAATGGCAATCAGCCCCAGCATTTT. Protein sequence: CAISEQGNGNQPQHF.

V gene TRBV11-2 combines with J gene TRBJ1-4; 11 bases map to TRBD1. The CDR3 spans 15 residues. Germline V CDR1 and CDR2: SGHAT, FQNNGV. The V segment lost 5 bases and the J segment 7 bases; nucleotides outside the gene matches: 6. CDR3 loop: CASSPGQGAVEKLFF. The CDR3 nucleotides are TGTGCCAGCAGCCCCGGACAGGGGGCCGTTGAAAAACTGTTTTTT.

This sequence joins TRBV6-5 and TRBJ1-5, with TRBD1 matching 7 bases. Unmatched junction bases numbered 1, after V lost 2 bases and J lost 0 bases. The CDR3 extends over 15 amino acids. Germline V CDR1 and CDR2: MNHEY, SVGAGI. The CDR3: CASSYQGGSNQPQHF. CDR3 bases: TGTGCCAGCAGTTACCAGGGGGGTAGCAATCAGCCCCAGCATTTT.

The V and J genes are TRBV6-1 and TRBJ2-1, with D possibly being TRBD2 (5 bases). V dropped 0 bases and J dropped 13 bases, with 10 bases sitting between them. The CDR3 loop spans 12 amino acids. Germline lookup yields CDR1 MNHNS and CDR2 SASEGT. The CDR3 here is CASSEATGNQFF. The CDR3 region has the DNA TGTGCCAGCAGTGAAGCAACGGGAAATCAGTTCTTC.

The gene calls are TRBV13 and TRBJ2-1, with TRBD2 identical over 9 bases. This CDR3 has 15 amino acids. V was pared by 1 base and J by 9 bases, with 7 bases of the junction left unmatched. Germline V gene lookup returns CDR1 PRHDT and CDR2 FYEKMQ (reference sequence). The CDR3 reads CASSLVAGGPGEQFF. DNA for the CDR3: TGTGCCAGCAGCTTAGTTGCGGGAGGGCCCGGTGAGCAGTTCTTC.

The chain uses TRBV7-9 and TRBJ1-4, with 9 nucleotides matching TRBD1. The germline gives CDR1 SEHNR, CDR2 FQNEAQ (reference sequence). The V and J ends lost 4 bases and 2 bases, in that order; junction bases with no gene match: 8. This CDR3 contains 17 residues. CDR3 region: CASSSGYRGLTNEKLFF. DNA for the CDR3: TGTGCCAGCAGCTCCGGCTACAGGGGGCTCACTAATGAAAAACTGTTTTTT.

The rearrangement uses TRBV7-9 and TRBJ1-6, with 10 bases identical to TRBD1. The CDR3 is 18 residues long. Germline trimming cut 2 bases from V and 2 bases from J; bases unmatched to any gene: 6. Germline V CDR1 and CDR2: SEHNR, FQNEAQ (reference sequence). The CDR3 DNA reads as TGTGCCAGCAGCTTAATCGGGACAGGGGCCACCTATAATTCACCCCTCCACTTT. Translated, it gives CASSLIGTGATYNSPLHF. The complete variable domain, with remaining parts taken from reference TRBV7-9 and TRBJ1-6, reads DTGVSQNPRHKITKRGQNVTFRCDPISEHNRLYWYRQTLGQGPEFLTYFQNEAQLEKSRLLSDRFSAERPKGSFSTLEIQRTEQGDSAMYLCASSLIGTGATYNSPLHFGNGTRLTVT.